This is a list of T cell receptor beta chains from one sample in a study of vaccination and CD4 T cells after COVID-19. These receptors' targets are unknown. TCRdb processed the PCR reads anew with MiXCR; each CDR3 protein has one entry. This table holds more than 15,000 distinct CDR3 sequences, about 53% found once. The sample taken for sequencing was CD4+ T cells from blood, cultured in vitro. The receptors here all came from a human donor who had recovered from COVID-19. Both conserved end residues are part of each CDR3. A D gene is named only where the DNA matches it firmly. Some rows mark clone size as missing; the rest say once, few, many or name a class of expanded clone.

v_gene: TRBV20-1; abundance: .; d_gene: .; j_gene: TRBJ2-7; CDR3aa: CSAATSTEQYF; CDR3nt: TGCAGTGCGGCTACTAGTACCGAGCAGTACTTC
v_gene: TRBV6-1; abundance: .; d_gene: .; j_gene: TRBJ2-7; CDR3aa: CASSPTGFPPVYEQYF; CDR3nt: TGTGCCAGCAGCCCTACAGGGTTCCCTCCCGTCTACGAGCAGTACTTC
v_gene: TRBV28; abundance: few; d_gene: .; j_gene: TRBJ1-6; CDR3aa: CASSPDFGSHSPLHF; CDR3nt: TGTGCCAGCAGTCCAGACTTTGGTAGCCATTCACCCCTCCACTTT
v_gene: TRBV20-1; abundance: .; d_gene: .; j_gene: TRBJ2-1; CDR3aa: CSAGPHEQFF; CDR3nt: TGCAGCGCGGGCCCCCATGAGCAGTTCTTC
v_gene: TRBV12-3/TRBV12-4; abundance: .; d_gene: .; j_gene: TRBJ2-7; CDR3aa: CASSPNGGSYEQYF; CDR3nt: TGTGCCAGCAGTCCGAATGGGGGCTCCTACGAGCAGTACTTC
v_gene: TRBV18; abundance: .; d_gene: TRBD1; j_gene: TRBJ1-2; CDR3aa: CASSPTQTLGTGTSNYGYTF; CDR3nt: TGTGCCAGCTCGCCCACCCAAACTCTGGGGACAGGGACATCTAACTATGGCTACACCTTC
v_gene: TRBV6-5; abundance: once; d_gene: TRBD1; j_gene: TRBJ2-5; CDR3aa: CASSFGQARQETQYF; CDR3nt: TGTGCCAGCAGTTTTGGACAGGCCCGACAAGAGACCCAGTACTTC
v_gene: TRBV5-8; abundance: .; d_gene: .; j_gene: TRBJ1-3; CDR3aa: CASSPDVGNTIYF; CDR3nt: TGTGCCAGCAGCCCGGATGTGGGAAACACCATATATTTT
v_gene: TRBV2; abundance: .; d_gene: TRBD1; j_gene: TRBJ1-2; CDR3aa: CASSVSRDRGGYTF; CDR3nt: TGTGCCAGCAGTGTATCCCGGGACAGGGGGGGCTACACCTTC
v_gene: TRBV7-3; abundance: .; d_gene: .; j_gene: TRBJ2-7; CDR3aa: CASSQQGGSREQYF; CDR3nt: TGTGCCAGCAGCCAACAGGGTGGCTCGCGGGAGCAGTACTTC
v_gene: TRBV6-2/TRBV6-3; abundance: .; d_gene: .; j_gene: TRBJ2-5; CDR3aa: CASSYQRSGLRLMGQETQYF; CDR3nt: TGTGCCAGCAGTTACCAGAGAAGCGGGCTCCGACTTATGGGGCAAGAGACCCAGTACTTC
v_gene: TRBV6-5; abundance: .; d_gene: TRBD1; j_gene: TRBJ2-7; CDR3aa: CASSYVRGTLLGEQYF; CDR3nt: TGTGCCAGCAGTTACGTCAGGGGGACCCTGTTGGGAGAGCAGTACTTC
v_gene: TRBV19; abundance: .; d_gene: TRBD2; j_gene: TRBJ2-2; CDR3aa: CASMGGSGFTGELFF; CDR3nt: TGTGCCAGTATGGGGGGTAGCGGGTTCACCGGGGAGCTGTTTTTT